This T cell receptor beta chain appears in the sequencing data of a study of cytomegalovirus exposure and HLA in healthy donors. Findings and caveats of the study: The study flagged around 150 TCR beta chains as cytomegalovirus-associated. Confirmation in vitro established that a few CMV-associated chains were specific for CMV antigens. Despite most TCR sequences being rare, some public TCRs occurred in many donors.

TCRdb's table, derived via immunoSEQ multiplex PCR, lists solely in-frame clones and lacks some. Here the sample spans under 300,000 clones, approximately 83% being singletons. While the first cohort had about 610 subjects, the donors belonged to the separate validation cohort of about 120 subjects. Only one count was recorded for this clone. Antigen: not known. CDR3 length equals 14 residues. Germline assignment: CDR1 MNHEY and CDR2 SMNVEV (reference sequence). With 5 bases clipped from V and 12 bases from J, the junction kept 11 bases outside the gene matches. What was sequenced was PBMCs. This sequence was found in a woman in her 30s in good health and CMV-seropositive. The V gene is TRBV27, the J gene TRBJ2-1, with 9 bases identical to TRBD2. In DNA, the CDR3 is TGTGCCAGCAGTCCCTCGTATAGCGGGGGTGGGCAGTTCTTC. This gives the protein CASSPSYSGGGQFF.